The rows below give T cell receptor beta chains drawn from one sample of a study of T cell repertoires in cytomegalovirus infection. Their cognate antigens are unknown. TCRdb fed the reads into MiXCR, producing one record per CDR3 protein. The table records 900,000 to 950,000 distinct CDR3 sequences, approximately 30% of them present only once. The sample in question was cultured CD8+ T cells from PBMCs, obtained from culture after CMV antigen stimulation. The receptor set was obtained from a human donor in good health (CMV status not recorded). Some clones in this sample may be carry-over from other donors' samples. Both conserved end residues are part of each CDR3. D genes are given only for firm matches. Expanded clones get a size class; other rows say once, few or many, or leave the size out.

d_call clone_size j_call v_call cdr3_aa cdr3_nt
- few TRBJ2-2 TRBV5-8 CASSAARDLGTGELFF TGTGCCAGCAGCGCAGCAAGGGATCTCGGCACCGGGGAGCTGTTTTTT
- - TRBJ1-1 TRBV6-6 CASSYSTGPRVNTEAFF TGTGCCAGCAGTTACTCGACAGGACCGAGGGTGAACACTGAAGCTTTCTTT
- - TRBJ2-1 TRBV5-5 CASSLRRADYNEQFF TGTGCCAGCAGCTTGAGGCGGGCGGACTACAATGAGCAGTTCTTC
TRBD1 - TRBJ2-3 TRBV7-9 CASSLRDREGTDTQYF TGTGCCAGCAGCTTAAGGGACAGGGAGGGCACAGATACGCAGTATTTT
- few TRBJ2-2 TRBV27 CASRNQGGTGELFF TGTGCCAGCAGAAACCAAGGGGGGACCGGGGAGCTGTTTTTT
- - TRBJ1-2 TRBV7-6 CASSPAGALHYGYTF TGTGCCAGCAGCCCAGCCGGGGCTCTCCACTATGGCTACACCTTC
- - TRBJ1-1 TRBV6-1 CASSAIGVAEAFF TGTGCCAGCAGCGCCATTGGCGTTGCTGAAGCTTTCTTT
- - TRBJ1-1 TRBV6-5 CASSYSFVLGLEAFF TGTGCCAGCAGTTACTCCTTCGTTCTAGGGCTCGAAGCTTTCTTT
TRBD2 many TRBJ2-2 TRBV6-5 CASSYPTSGRNTGELFF TGTGCCAGCAGTTACCCCACTAGCGGGAGGAACACCGGGGAGCTGTTTTTT
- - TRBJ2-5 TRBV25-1 CASSEFRVGNRNQETQYF TGTGCCAGCAGTGAATTTAGAGTGGGCAATAGAAACCAAGAGACCCAGTACTTC
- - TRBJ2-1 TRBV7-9 CASSHSGLGNEQFF TGTGCCAGCAGCCATAGCGGTCTTGGGAATGAGCAGTTCTTC
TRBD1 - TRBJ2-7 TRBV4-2 CVSSQEGQGSYEQYF TGTGTCAGCAGCCAAGAAGGACAGGGGTCCTACGAGCAGTACTTC
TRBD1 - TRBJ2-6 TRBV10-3 CAIWGQGSFSGANVLTF TGTGCCATCTGGGGACAGGGTTCCTTCTCTGGGGCCAACGTCCTGACTTTC
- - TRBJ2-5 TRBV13 CASSFDGFGTQYF TGTGCCAGCAGCTTCGACGGATTCGGGACCCAGTACTTC
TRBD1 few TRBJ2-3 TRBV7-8 CASSLERQGARADTQYF TGTGCCAGCAGCTTAGAGAGACAGGGGGCGCGGGCAGATACGCAGTATTTT
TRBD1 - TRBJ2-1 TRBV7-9 CASSPDRALLSHNEQFF TGTGCCAGCAGCCCGGACAGGGCCCTCTTATCTCACAATGAGCAGTTCTTC